One and the same sample provided the 29 T cell receptor beta chains below, sequenced in a study of blood T cells in healthy people across ages. The authors ran a second PCR of roughly 6 to 11 cycles using a sample-barcoded 5' primer and a J-beta primer mix. Using its own MiXCR run on the 5' RACE reads, TCRdb lists one record per CDR3 protein. The sample lists around 800,000 distinct CDR3 sequences; under 45% were seen once. The specimen sequenced was blood. These receptors were collected from a man aged 60 to 69 in good health.

The chain has TRBV20-1 and TRBJ1-1; no firm D call. CDR1 and CDR2 (germline): DFQATT, SNEGSKA (reference sequence). The CDR3 covers 15 residues. V was shortened by 1 base and J by 1 base, with 13 bases between the two germline ends. In DNA form, the CDR3 reads TGCAGTGCTAGAGTAAGACCGACTTGGAACACTGAAGCTTTCTTT. The encoded protein is CSARVRPTWNTEAFF.

The chain has TRBV9 and TRBJ2-2; either TRBD1 or TRBD2 may supply D (5 bases each). The CDR3 covers 17 residues. Trimming pared 3 bases from V and 0 bases from J, leaving 15 bases between. Per the germline V gene, CDR1 is SGDLS and CDR2 is YYNGEE. In DNA, the CDR3 is TGTGCCAGCAGCGAAGCAGAGGGGCAACCGAACACCGGGGAGCTGTTTTTT. Translation: CASSEAEGQPNTGELFF.

The gene calls are TRBV6-1 and TRBJ2-5; D is unclear. In germline, CDR1 is MNHNS, CDR2 SASEGT. V was pared by 7 bases and J by 4 bases, with 19 bases between. This CDR3 spans 15 amino acids. CDR3 in amino acids: CASKWEIALSETQYF. CDR3 sequence (DNA): TGTGCCAGCAAATGGGAAATTGCCTTGTCAGAGACCCAGTACTTC.

The sample holds many counts of this clonotype. Here the CDR3 reads CSVEEGLDSYEQYF. CDR3 sequence (DNA): TGCAGCGTTGAAGAGGGACTAGACTCCTACGAGCAGTACTTC. The rearrangement links TRBV29-1 to TRBJ2-7; 8 positions agree with TRBD2. CDR3 length equals 14 residues. The V and J ends lost 0 bases and 0 bases, in that order; junction bases with no gene match: 1. Germline V gene data show CDR1 as SQVTM and CDR2 as ANQGSEA.

Only a few counts were recorded for this clonotype. This chain connects TRBV5-1 to TRBJ1-2, with D maybe TRBD1 (6 bases). From germline, CDR1 is SGHRS and CDR2 YFSETQ. Trimming removed 4 bases at V and 0 bases at J, with 13 bases between. The CDR3 runs to 15 residues. CDR3 sequence (DNA): TGCGCCAGCAGCCCGGCCGGGACATCTAACTATGGCTACACCTTC. This encodes CASSPAGTSNYGYTF.

The V and J genes are TRBV19 and TRBJ2-2; D remains unclear. This CDR3 is 13 amino acids long. The V gene's germline CDR1 is LNHDA and CDR2 SQIVND (reference sequence). The V end was cut by 9 bases, the J end by 2 bases, with 10 bases between. This CDR3 reads CASSIPNTGELFF. The CDR3 bases are TGTGCCAGCAGCATCCCCAACACCGGGGAGCTGTTTTTT.

The chain couples TRBV7-2 to TRBJ2-1; 11 bases align to TRBD2. Germline CDR1 and CDR2: SGHTA and FQGNSA. CDR3 length: 15 residues. J gave up 3 bases and V 7 bases, and 5 bases lay outside the gene matches. CDR3 DNA: TGTGCCAGCAAACCGGGACTAGCGGTCTACAATGAGCAGTTCTTC. Its protein is CASKPGLAVYNEQFF. Filled out from reference TRBV7-2 and TRBJ2-1, the complete variable domain reads GAGVSQSPSNKVTEKGKDVELRCDPISGHTALYWYRQSLGQGLEFLIYFQGNSAPDKSGLPSDRFSAERTGGSVSTLTIQRTQQEDSAVYLCASKPGLAVYNEQFFGPGTRLTVL.

This clonotype was detected a few times. The chain employs TRBV9 and TRBJ1-1; 7 bases are a match to TRBD1. Germline V gene data show CDR1 as SGDLS and CDR2 as YYNGEE. The CDR3 covers 16 residues. Trimming at V came to 0 bases and at J to 1 base, leaving 6 bases not matched to a gene. CDR3 nucleotides: TGTGCCAGCAGCGTAGCGACAGGGTTGGAGAACACTGAAGCTTTCTTT. Translation gives CASSVATGLENTEAFF.

This clonotype occurred many times. The rearrangement uses TRBV4-3 and TRBJ2-3, with TRBD2 matching 9 bases. The CDR3 is 16 residues long. Germline V gives CDR1 LGHNA, CDR2 YSLEER. Losses at the gene ends were 2 bases for V and 4 bases for J; bases not matched to a gene: 7. DNA for the CDR3: TGCGCCAGCAGCCAACAGAGCGGGGGGATAGCAGATACGCAGTATTTT. Translation gives CASSQQSGGIADTQYF.

The genes are TRBV7-6 and TRBJ2-1, with 11 bases aligning to TRBD2. This CDR3 spans 19 amino acids. The V gene's germline CDR1 is SGHVS and CDR2 FNYEAQ. The J segment lost 4 bases and the V segment lost 6 bases, leaving 17 bases of the junction unmatched. The CDR3 protein is CASSPVETKTSGVYNEQFF. In DNA, the CDR3 is TGTGCCAGCAGTCCCGTCGAGACAAAGACTAGCGGGGTGTACAATGAGCAGTTCTTC.

This clonotype was found a few times. The V gene is TRBV5-6, the J gene TRBJ2-3; D is perhaps TRBD2 (5 bases). CDR1 and CDR2 from the germline V gene are SGHDT and YYEEEE. The CDR3 is made up of 17 amino acids. V gave up 0 bases and J gave up 0 bases, with 14 bases separating them. Here the CDR3 reads CASSLARSASSTDTQYF. The CDR3 nucleotides are TGTGCCAGCAGCTTGGCCCGTAGCGCCTCTAGCACAGATACGCAGTATTTT.

This rearrangement joins TRBV14 to TRBJ1-2; 8 bases match TRBD1. This CDR3 has 14 residues. Trimming took 1 base from V and 5 from J; bases not matched to a gene: 3. Germline V lookup: CDR1 SGHDN, CDR2 FVKESK. The CDR3 spells CASSQVQGAYGYTF. CDR3 DNA: TGTGCCAGCAGCCAAGTTCAGGGGGCGTATGGCTACACCTTC.

The chain couples TRBV4-1 to TRBJ2-3, with D perhaps matching TRBD1 or TRBD2 (6 bases each). The V end lost 0 bases, the J end lost 3 bases, and 16 bases lay between the germline ends. CDR1 MGHRA and CDR2 YSYEKL come from the germline V gene. There are 17 residues in the CDR3. As DNA, the CDR3 is TGCGCCAGCAGCCAAGATAGGGGGGTGAGAAAGACAGATACGCAGTATTTT. This translates into CASSQDRGVRKTDTQYF.

This clonotype appeared a few times. This chain connects TRBV27 to TRBJ2-7; D may be TRBD1 (7 bases). Germline V CDR1 and CDR2: MNHEY, SMNVEV (reference sequence). V lost 4 bases and J 2 bases, leaving 15 bases between the germline ends. CDR3 length: 15 residues. DNA of the CDR3: TGTGCCAGCAGTTCCCTAGGCGGGACAGCCTACGAGCAGTACTTC. Protein: CASSSLGGTAYEQYF.

V and J are TRBV28 and TRBJ1-5; D gene uncertain. The CDR3 sequence is 15 residues long. Germline lookup yields CDR1 MDHEN and CDR2 SYDVKM. Trimming took off 6 bases at V and 2 bases at J, with 14 bases between the two ends. CDR3 sequence reads: CASRVRFQGNQPQHF. Here the CDR3 DNA reads TGTGCCAGCAGAGTACGTTTCCAGGGCAATCAGCCCCAGCATTTT.

Worth noting for this clonotype: A much more abundant neighbour one base away suggests this may be a read error. This chain uses TRBV13 with TRBJ2-7; 9 bases line up with TRBD1. This CDR3 is 12 amino acids long. Germline V gene data show CDR1 as PRHDT and CDR2 as FYEKMQ (reference sequence). The CDR3 loop reads CVSSDRDREQYF. The CDR3 coding sequence is TGTGTCAGCAGCGACCGGGACAGGGAACAGTACTTC.

This clonotype was picked up a small number of times. The rearrangement links TRBV3-1 to TRBJ2-7, with a tentative D call TRBD1 (5 bases). V was trimmed by 4 bases and J by 10 bases, leaving 17 bases between them. The germline CDR1 and CDR2 sequences are LGHDT and YNNKEL (reference sequence). The CDR3 sequence is 13 residues long. The CDR3 region has the DNA TGTGCCAGCAGCCGCGGACAAGACTCTTTTCAGTACTTC. Translation gives CASSRGQDSFQYF.

This clonotype came up a few times. This rearrangement joins TRBV12-3 or TRBV12-4 to TRBJ2-2; D call uncertain. The CDR3 is 14 residues long. V was shortened by 6 bases and J by 4 bases, with 12 bases between the two germline ends. The CDR3 spells CASRGLKATGELFF. CDR3 DNA: TGTGCCAGCAGGGGCCTGAAGGCCACCGGGGAGCTGTTTTTT.

There are many counts of this clonotype. The V gene is TRBV6-5, the J gene TRBJ1-6; D unclear. The V end was cut by 7 bases, the J end by 2 bases, with 15 bases between. In germline, CDR1 is MNHEY, CDR2 SVGAGI. CDR3 length: 16 residues. This chain's CDR3 is CASTPVSFPYNSPLHF. Here the CDR3 DNA reads TGTGCCAGCACACCGGTGAGTTTCCCCTATAATTCACCCCTCCACTTT.

The chain uses TRBV9 and TRBJ2-2, with 12 bases lining up with TRBD2. From germline, CDR1 is SGDLS and CDR2 YYNGEE. Germline trimming cut 3 bases from V and 5 bases from J; bases unmatched to any gene: 14. The CDR3 is 19 amino acids. The CDR3 sequence is CASSAGLAGKRVGTGELFF. The DNA for the CDR3 is TGTGCCAGCAGCGCCGGACTAGCGGGGAAGCGAGTGGGAACCGGGGAGCTGTTTTTT.

V gene TRBV10-3 combines with J gene TRBJ1-5; weak D call: TRBD1 (5 bases). Germline assignment: CDR1 ENHRY and CDR2 SYGVKD. This CDR3 contains 18 residues. Trimming took off 0 bases at V and 5 bases at J, with 20 bases between the two ends. The DNA of the CDR3 is TGTGCCATCAGTGAGTCGGGGACCTGGGGCCACCCGGATCAGCCCCAGCATTTT. Translated, it gives CAISESGTWGHPDQPQHF.

The sample holds a few counts of this clonotype. The V gene is TRBV7-2, the J gene TRBJ2-1; 8 nucleotides match TRBD2. CDR1 and CDR2 (germline): SGHTA, FQGNSA. J lost 3 bases, V lost 3 bases, and 4 bases had no gene match. CDR3 length: 15 amino acids. As DNA, the CDR3 is TGTGCCAGCAGCTTCCGGGGGGGCCGCTACAATGAGCAGTTCTTC. Translating it yields CASSFRGGRYNEQFF.

CDR3 sequence: CASSQDSGTVYNEQFF. The CDR3, as DNA: TGCGCCAGCAGCCAAGATAGTGGGACAGTCTACAATGAGCAGTTCTTC. This sequence joins TRBV4-3 and TRBJ2-1, with 7 bases identical to TRBD1. CDR3 length equals 16 residues. Losses at the gene ends were 0 bases for V and 3 bases for J; bases not matched to a gene: 5. The germline gives CDR1 LGHNA, CDR2 YSLEER.

The chain recombines TRBV20-1 with TRBJ2-5; 7 bases align to TRBD1. The CDR3 has 13 amino acids. Trimming at V came to 4 bases and at J to 11 bases, leaving 13 bases not matched to a gene. CDR1 and CDR2 (germline): DFQATT, SNEGSKA (reference sequence). The DNA for the CDR3 is TGCAGTGCTAAGGGGGCCTATGACAATGAGCAGTACTTC. This codes for CSAKGAYDNEQYF.

V usage is TRBV12-3 or TRBV12-4 and J usage is TRBJ2-1; 8 positions agree with TRBD2. The CDR3 length is 17 residues. V lost 5 bases, J lost 9 bases, and 18 bases stayed unmatched. CDR3 nucleotide sequence: TGTGCCAGCAGTCCCTCGGGTCTAGCGGGTCCTTCAATTGAGCAGTTCTTC. Protein product: CASSPSGLAGPSIEQFF.

This clonotype was counted a few times. The genes are TRBV5-5 and TRBJ2-1; D could derive from TRBD1 or TRBD2 (5 bases each). Germline V CDR1 and CDR2: SGHKS, YYEKEE (reference sequence). This CDR3 spans 14 amino acids. Deletions cut 5 bases from V and 9 bases from J, with 18 bases between. The CDR3 loop reads CASSPGRSAGEQFF. The CDR3 DNA reads as TGTGCCAGCAGTCCGGGACGGTCGGCTGGTGAGCAGTTCTTC. The variable domain in full, completed from reference TRBV5-5 and TRBJ2-1, reads DAGVTQSPTHLIKTRGQQVTLRCSPISGHKSVSWYQQVLGQGPQFIFQYYEKEERGRGNFPDRFSARQFPNYSSELNVNALLLGDSALYLCASSPGRSAGEQFFGPGTRLTVL.

The V call is TRBV2, the J call TRBJ1-2, with a weak D call TRBD1 (5 bases). Trimming took off 5 bases at V and 4 bases at J, with 26 bases between the two ends. Germline V gives CDR1 SNHLY, CDR2 FYNNEI. This CDR3 region has 18 residues. CDR3 residues: CASSRTRDGLGSFYGYTF. The CDR3 DNA follows: TGTGCCAGCAGTCGTACCAGGGACGGCCTCGGTAGTTTCTATGGCTACACCTTC.

This clonotype appeared many times. J is TRBJ2-6 and V is TRBV20-1; TRBD2 matches at 9 bases. The CDR3 is made up of 16 amino acids. V shed 3 bases, J shed 0 bases, and the junction held 3 bases outside the gene matches. Germline CDR1 DFQATT, CDR2 SNEGSKA (reference sequence). DNA for the CDR3: TGCAGTGCTAGTGGCGGGGGGGACTCTGGGGCCAACGTCCTGACTTTC. This sequence encodes CSASGGGDSGANVLTF.

V gene TRBV7-2 combines with J gene TRBJ2-5; 10 nucleotides line up with TRBD2. The CDR3 sequence is 15 residues long. The germline gives CDR1 SGHTA, CDR2 FQGNSA. The V gene end was trimmed by 5 bases and the J gene end by 11 bases; junction bases not matched to a gene: 14. The CDR3 sequence: CASSLLSGGANEQYF. The DNA for the CDR3 is TGTGCCAGCAGCCTGCTAAGCGGGGGGGCCAATGAGCAGTACTTC.